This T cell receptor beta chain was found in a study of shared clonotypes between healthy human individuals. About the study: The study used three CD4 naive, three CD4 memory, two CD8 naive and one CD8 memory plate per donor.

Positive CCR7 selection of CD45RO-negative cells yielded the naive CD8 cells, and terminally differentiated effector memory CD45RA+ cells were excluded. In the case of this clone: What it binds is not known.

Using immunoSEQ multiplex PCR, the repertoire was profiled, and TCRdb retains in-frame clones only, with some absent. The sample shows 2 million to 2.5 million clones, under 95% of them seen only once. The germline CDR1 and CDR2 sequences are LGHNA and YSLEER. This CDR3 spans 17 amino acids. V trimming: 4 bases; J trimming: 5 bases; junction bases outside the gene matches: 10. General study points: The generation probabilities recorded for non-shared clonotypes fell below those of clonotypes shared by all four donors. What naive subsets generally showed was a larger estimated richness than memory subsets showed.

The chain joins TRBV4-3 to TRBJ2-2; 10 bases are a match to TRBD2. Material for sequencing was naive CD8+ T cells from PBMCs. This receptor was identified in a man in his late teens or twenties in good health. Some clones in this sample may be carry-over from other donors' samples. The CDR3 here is CASSPRIAGGGTGELFF. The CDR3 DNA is TGCGCCAGCAGCCCGCGGATAGCGGGAGGTGGGACCGGGGAGCTGTTTTTT.